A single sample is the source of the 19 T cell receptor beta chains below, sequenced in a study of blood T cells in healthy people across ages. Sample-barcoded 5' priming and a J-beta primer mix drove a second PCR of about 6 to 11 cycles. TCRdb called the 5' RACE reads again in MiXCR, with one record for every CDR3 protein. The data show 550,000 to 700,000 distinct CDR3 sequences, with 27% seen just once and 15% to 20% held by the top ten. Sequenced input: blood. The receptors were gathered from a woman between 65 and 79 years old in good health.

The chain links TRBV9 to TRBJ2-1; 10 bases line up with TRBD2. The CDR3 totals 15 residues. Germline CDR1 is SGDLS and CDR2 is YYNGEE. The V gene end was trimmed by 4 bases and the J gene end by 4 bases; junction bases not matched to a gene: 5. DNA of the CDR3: TGTGCCAGCAGCACGCTAGCGGGGGTATACAATGAGCAGTTCTTC. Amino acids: CASSTLAGVYNEQFF.

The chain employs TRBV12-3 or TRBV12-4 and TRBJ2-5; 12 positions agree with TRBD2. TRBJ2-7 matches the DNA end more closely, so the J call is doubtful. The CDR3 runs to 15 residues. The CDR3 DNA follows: TGTGCCAGCAGACCCAGGACTAGCGGGGAAGCCGAGCAGTACTTC. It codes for CASRPRTSGEAEQYF.

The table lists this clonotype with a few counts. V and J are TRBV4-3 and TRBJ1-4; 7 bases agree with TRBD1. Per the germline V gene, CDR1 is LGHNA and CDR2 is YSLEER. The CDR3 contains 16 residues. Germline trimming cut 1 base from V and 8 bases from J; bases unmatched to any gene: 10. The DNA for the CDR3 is TGCGCCAGCAGCCAAGGTCGGCGCAGGGGGAAAGAAAAACTGTTTTTT. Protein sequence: CASSQGRRRGKEKLFF.

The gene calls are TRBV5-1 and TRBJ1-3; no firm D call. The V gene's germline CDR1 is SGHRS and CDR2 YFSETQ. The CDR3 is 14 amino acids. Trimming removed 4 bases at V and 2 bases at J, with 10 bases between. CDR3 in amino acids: CASSVVTTGNTIYF. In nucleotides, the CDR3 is TGCGCCAGCAGCGTGGTGACGACTGGAAACACCATATATTTT. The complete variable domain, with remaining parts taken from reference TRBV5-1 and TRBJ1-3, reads KAGVTQTPRYLIKTRGQQVTLSCSPISGHRSVSWYQQTPGQGLQFLFEYFSETQRNKGNFPGRFSGRQFSNSRSEMNVSTLELGDSALYLCASSVVTTGNTIYFGEGSWLTVV.

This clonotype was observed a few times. The CDR3 DNA reads as TGCGCCAGCAGCCCCGCGGCGGGCGGTATCTACGAGCAGTACTTC. This sequence encodes CASSPAAGGIYEQYF. This chain joins TRBV5-1 and TRBJ2-5; possibly TRBD2 for D (5 bases). The J call may be wrong; the DNA end is better matched by TRBJ2-7. CDR1 and CDR2 (germline): SGHRS, YFSETQ. This CDR3 is built from 15 residues.

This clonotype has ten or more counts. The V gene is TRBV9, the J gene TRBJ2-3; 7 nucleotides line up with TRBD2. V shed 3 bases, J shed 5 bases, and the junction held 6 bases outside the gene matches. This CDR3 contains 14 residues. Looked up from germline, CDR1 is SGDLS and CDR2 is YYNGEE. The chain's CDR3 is CASSASGGLDTQYF. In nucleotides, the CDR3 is TGTGCCAGCAGCGCTAGCGGTGGGTTAGATACGCAGTATTTT.

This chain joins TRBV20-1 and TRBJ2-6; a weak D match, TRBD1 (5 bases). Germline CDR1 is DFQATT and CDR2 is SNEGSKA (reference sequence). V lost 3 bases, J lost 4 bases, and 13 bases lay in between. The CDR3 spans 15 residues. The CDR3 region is CSASAAGPGANVLTF. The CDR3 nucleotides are TGCAGTGCTAGCGCGGCAGGGCCAGGGGCCAACGTCCTGACTTTC.

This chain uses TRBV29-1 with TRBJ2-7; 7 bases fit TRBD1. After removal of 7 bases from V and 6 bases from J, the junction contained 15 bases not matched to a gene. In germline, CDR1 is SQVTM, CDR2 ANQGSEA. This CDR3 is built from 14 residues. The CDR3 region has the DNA TGCAGCGACTCCACCGGGACAGCCCGTCGCGAGCAGTACTTC. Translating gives CSDSTGTARREQYF.

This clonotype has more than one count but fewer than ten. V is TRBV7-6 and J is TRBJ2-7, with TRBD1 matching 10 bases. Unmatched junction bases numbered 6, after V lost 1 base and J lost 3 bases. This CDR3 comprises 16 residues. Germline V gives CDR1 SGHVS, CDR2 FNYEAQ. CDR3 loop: CASSLGGGTGVYEQYF. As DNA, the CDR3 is TGTGCCAGCAGCTTAGGTGGCGGGACAGGGGTCTACGAGCAGTACTTC.

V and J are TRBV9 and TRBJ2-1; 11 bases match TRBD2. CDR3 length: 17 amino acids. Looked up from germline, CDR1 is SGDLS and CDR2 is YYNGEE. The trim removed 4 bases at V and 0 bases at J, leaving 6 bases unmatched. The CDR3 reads CASSPRTSGPSYNEQFF. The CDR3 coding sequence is TGTGCCAGCAGCCCGAGGACTAGCGGGCCCTCCTACAATGAGCAGTTCTTC.

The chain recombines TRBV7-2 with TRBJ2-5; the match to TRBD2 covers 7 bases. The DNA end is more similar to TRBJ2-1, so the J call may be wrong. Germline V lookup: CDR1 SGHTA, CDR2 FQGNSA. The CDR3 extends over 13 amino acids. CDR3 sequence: CASSPSGEGKQFF. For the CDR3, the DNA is TGTGCCAGCAGCCCGAGCGGGGAGGGTAAGCAGTTCTTC.

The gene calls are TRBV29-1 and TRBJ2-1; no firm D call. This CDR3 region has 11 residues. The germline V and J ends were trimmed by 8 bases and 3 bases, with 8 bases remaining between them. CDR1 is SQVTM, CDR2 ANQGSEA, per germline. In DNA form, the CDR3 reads TGCAGCCCCATGAACTACAATGAGCAGTTCTTC. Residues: CSPMNYNEQFF.

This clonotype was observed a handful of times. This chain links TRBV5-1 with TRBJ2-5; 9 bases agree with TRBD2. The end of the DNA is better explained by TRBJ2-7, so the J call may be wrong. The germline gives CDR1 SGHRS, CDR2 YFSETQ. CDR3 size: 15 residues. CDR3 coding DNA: TGCGCCAGCAGCTTGGGTAGCGGGGGCCCTTGCGAGCAGTACTTC. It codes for CASSLGSGGPCEQYF.

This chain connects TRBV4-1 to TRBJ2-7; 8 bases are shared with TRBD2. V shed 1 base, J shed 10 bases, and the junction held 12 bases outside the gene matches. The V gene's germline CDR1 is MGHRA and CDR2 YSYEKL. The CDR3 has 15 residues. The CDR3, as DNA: TGCGCCAGCAGCCAAGGTGCTGCGGGGGGCAGAACTCAGTACTTC. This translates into CASSQGAAGGRTQYF.

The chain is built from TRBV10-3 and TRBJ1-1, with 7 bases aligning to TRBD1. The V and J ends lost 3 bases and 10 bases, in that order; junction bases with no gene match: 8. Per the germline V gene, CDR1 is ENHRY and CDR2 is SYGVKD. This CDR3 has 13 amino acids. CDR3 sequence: CAISEDRAGGAFF. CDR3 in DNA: TGTGCCATCAGTGAAGACAGGGCCGGGGGAGCTTTCTTT.

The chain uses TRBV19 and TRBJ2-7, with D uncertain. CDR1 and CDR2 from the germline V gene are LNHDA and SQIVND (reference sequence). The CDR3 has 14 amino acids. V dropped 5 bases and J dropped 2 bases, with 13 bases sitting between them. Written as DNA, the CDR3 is TGTGCCAGTAGTCGATCCTCCTTAACCTACGAGCAGTACTTC. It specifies CASSRSSLTYEQYF.

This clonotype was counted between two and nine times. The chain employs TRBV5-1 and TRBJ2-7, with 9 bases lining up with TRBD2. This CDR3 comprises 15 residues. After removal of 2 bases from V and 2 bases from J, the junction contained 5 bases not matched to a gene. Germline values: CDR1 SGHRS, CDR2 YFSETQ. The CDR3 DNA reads TGCGCCAGCAGCTTAATAGCGGGGGCGACCTACGAGCAGTACTTC. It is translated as CASSLIAGATYEQYF.

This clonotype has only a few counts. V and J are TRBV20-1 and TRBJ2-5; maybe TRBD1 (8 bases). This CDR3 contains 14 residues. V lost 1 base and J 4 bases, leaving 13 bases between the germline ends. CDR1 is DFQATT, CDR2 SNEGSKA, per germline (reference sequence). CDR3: CSARGTGRGETQYF. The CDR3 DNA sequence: TGCAGTGCTAGAGGGACAGGGAGGGGAGAGACCCAGTACTTC.

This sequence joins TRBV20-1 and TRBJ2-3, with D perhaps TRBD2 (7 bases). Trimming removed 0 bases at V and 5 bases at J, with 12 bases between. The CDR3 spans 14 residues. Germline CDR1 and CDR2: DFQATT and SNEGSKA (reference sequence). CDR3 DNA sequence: TGCAGTGCTAGAGATAGGGGGGGTCAAGATACGCAGTATTTT. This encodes CSARDRGGQDTQYF.